The next 15 T cell receptor beta chains were all read from a single sample in a study of T cell responses to AZD1222 COVID-19 vaccine. Assay used: immunoSEQ multiplex PCR; TCRdb lists only in-frame clones, some missing. This repertoire shows some 140,000 clones, roughly nine tenths found once; its top ten account for 5.5% to 6%. The sequencing here drew on peripheral blood, taken on day 0 of MenACWY control vaccination. The receptors stem from an adult in good health.

The V and J genes are TRBV3-1 (or the pseudogene TRBV3-2) and TRBJ2-2, with 8 bases that match TRBD1. CDR3 length: 17 residues. The trim removed 3 bases at V and 2 bases at J, leaving 8 bases unmatched. Per the germline V gene, CDR1 is LGHDT and CDR2 is YNNKEL (reference sequence). Here the CDR3 reads CASSQPTGALNTGELFF. In DNA, the CDR3 is TGTGCCAGCAGCCAGCCGACAGGGGCCCTTAACACCGGGGAGCTGTTTTTT.

Comments on this clone: One end of the junction does not line up with germline, which may come from a read error. V and J are TRBV4-3 and TRBJ2-3; 7 bases align to TRBD2. The CDR3 spans 14 residues. CDR1 is LGHNA and CDR2 is YSLEER in the germline V gene. DNA for the CDR3: TGCGCCAGCAGCCAAAGCGGGACCACAGCTACGCAGTATTTT. As protein: CASSQSGTTATQYF.

The chain uses TRBV9 and TRBJ2-7, with a tentative D call TRBD1 (5 bases). CDR1 and CDR2 from the germline V gene are SGDLS and YYNGEE. The CDR3 sequence is 14 residues long. Trimming shortened V by 3 bases and J by 3 bases, and 13 bases separated the two germline ends. Here the CDR3 reads CASSAADRGYEQYF. The CDR3 coding sequence is TGTGCCAGCAGCGCCGCCGACAGAGGCTACGAGCAGTACTTC.

This chain connects TRBV11-3 to TRBJ1-4; D remains unclear. Germline V CDR1 and CDR2: SGHNT, YENEEA. The V and J ends lost 5 bases and 6 bases respectively, with 13 bases between them. The length of the CDR3 is 14 residues. The CDR3 protein is CASSPTASDEKLFF. The CDR3 bases are TGTGCCAGCAGCCCCACCGCGTCTGATGAAAAACTGTTTTTT.

The V call is TRBV12-3 or TRBV12-4, the J call TRBJ2-1; TRBD2 matches 8 bases. This CDR3 has 12 residues. The trim removed 5 bases at V and 10 bases at J, leaving 4 bases unmatched. Here the CDR3 DNA reads TGTGCCAGCAGTGGGACTAGGGGCGAGCAGTTCTTC. This sequence encodes CASSGTRGEQFF.

The V and J genes are TRBV7-6 and TRBJ2-1; D is ambiguous. The germline V gene encodes CDR1 SGHVS and CDR2 FNYEAQ. V lost 3 bases to trimming and J lost 13 bases, with 10 bases between them. The CDR3 extends over 11 amino acids. The CDR3 loop is CASSFWESQFF. The CDR3 bases are TGTGCCAGCAGCTTTTGGGAATCTCAGTTCTTC.

This clone was observed a few times. The chain uses TRBV5-1 and TRBJ1-3; D is possibly TRBD1 (5 bases). Trimming cost V 0 bases and J 0 bases, with 10 bases left between them. The CDR3 extends over 16 amino acids. Germline values: CDR1 SGHRS, CDR2 YFSETQ. CDR3 sequence: CASSLGQGFSGNTIYF. The CDR3 DNA sequence: TGCGCCAGCAGCTTGGGCCAGGGATTCTCTGGAAACACCATATATTTT.

This chain links TRBV15 with TRBJ2-7, with a weak D call TRBD2 (6 bases). Trimming stripped 0 bases from V and 4 bases from J, with 13 bases between. Germline CDR1 is LNHNV and CDR2 is YYDKDF (reference sequence). CDR3 size: 15 residues. In DNA form, the CDR3 reads TGTGCCACCAGCAGAGACGTAACTGGAGGGTACGAGCAGTACGTC. It translates to CATSRDVTGGYEQYV.

The genes are TRBV2 and TRBJ1-2; no clear D gene. The CDR3 loop spans 11 amino acids. Germline V gene data show CDR1 as SNHLY and CDR2 as FYNNEI. V lost 5 bases, J lost 5 bases, and 6 bases lay in between. The CDR3 protein is CASSLAYGYTF. CDR3 coding DNA: TGTGCCAGCAGTCTTGCGTATGGCTACACCTTC.

This clone has a single count. The gene calls are TRBV6-6 and TRBJ2-7; TRBD1 matches at 8 bases. The CDR3 sequence is 15 residues long. The V gene's germline CDR1 is MNHNY and CDR2 SVGAGI (reference sequence). Germline trimming cut 6 bases from V and 3 bases from J; bases unmatched to any gene: 10. CDR3 residues: CASRPGGQGRYEQYF. The CDR3 DNA follows: TGTGCCAGCAGACCCGGTGGACAGGGCCGCTACGAGCAGTACTTC.

The chain joins TRBV6-6 to TRBJ2-5, with 9 bases matching TRBD1. Per germline, CDR1 MNHNY and CDR2 SVGAGI (reference sequence). J gave up 5 bases and V 6 bases, and 4 bases lay outside the gene matches. This CDR3 comprises 13 residues. This CDR3 is CASSPQGAETQYF. In DNA form, the CDR3 reads TGTGCCAGCAGCCCACAGGGGGCGGAGACCCAGTACTTC.

The sample holds a few counts of this clone. This chain links TRBV7-3 with TRBJ1-5; D call uncertain. Deletions cut 4 bases from V and 6 bases from J, with 10 bases between. The CDR3 spans 13 residues. The V gene's germline CDR1 is SGHTA and CDR2 FQGTGA. The CDR3 reads CASSSVQGQPQHF. In nucleotides, the CDR3 is TGTGCCAGCAGCTCGGTTCAAGGTCAGCCCCAGCATTTT.

V usage is TRBV19 and J usage is TRBJ1-2; D is perhaps TRBD1 (5 bases). V lost 9 bases and J lost 3, with 14 bases in between. The germline V gene has CDR1 LNHDA and CDR2 SQIVND (reference sequence). This CDR3 has 13 residues. In nucleotides, the CDR3 is TGTGCCAGCAGACTCGGGGCCGACTATGGCTACACCTTC. Its translation: CASRLGADYGYTF.

This clone was seen only a few times. The chain carries TRBV2 and TRBJ2-1; TRBD2 matches at 13 bases. V was pared by 5 bases and J by 0 bases, with 13 bases of the junction left unmatched. CDR1 and CDR2 (germline): SNHLY, FYNNEI. This CDR3 contains 20 residues. This CDR3 reads CASSYGLAGAKGTSYNEQFF. In DNA form, the CDR3 reads TGTGCCAGCAGTTACGGACTAGCGGGAGCGAAGGGAACCTCCTACAATGAGCAGTTCTTC.

The sample holds one count of this clone. The rearrangement links TRBV4-1 to TRBJ1-2; D gene unclear. The CDR3 sequence is 18 residues long. Germline CDR1 reads MGHRA; CDR2 reads YSYEKL. Between the trimmed V and J ends, which lost 10 bases and 0 bases, there was a span of 27 bases. DNA of the CDR3: TGCGCCACCCTGCCCCGCAACAGCCTCCAAAAAGCTAACTATGGCTACACCTTC. Its translation is CATLPRNSLQKANYGYTF.